This TCR beta chain was sequenced during a study of human T cells and chemical hapten exposure. TCRdb re-analysed the RACE reads in MiXCR, keeping a single row per CDR3 protein. The sample includes 100,000 or so distinct CDR3 sequences, 8% to 13% seen only once; the top ten take under 4.5%. Noted time point: patch test 1, 2 weeks after DPC sensitization. Treatment: therapeutic diphenylcyclopropenone sensitization with weekly scalp DPC. Before extraction, the whole blood was not fractionated, and total RNA was taken from it. CDR1 and CDR2 from the germline V gene are LGHNA and YNFKEQ. The V segment lost 0 bases and the J segment 8 bases; nucleotides outside the gene matches: 5. CDR3 length: 15 amino acids.

This receptor was taken from a woman in her thirties or forties with alopecia areata. Some clones in this sample may be carry-over from other donors' samples. The chain carries TRBV4-2 and TRBJ1-2, with TRBD1 matching 11 bases. This specimen consisted of whole blood, obtained in connection with sensitization to the hapten diphenylcyclopropenone (DPC). The CDR3, as DNA: TGTGCCAGCAGCCAAGATGGGGACAGGGGGAAAGGCTACACCTTC. Translation gives CASSQDGDRGKGYTF.